This T cell receptor beta chain was sequenced in a study of Ad26.COV2.S vaccination and SARS-CoV-2 variants. Profiling relied on immunoSEQ multiplex PCR, and the TCRdb table lists in-frame clones only, not all of them. This table holds around 370,000 clones, just over 90% found once. Germline loops: CDR1 MNHNS, CDR2 SASEGT. CDR3 length: 12 residues. V gave up 0 bases and J gave up 3 bases, with 2 bases separating them. The chain combines TRBV6-1 with TRBJ1-2; D not certain. The starting material was peripheral blood, obtained after recovery from COVID-19. The clonotype originates from a human donor who had recovered from COVID-19. The CDR3 sequence is CASSEADYGYTF. CDR3 in DNA: TGTGCCAGCAGTGAAGCAGACTATGGCTACACCTTC.